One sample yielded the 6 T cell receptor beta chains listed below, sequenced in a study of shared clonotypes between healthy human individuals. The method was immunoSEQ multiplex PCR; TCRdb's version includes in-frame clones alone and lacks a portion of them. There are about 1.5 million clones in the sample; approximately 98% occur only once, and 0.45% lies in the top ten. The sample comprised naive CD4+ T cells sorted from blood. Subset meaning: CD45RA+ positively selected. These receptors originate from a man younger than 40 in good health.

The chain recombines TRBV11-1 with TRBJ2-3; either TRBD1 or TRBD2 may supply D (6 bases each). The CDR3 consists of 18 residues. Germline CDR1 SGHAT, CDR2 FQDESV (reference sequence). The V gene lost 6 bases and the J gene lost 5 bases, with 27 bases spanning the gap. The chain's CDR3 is CASSSGEAGQAFGDTQYF. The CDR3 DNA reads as TGTGCCAGCAGTTCCGGTGAGGCGGGACAAGCCTTTGGAGATACGCAGTATTTT. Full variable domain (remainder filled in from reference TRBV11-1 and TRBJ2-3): EAEVAQSPRYKITEKSQAVAFWCDPISGHATLYWYRQILGQGPELLVQFQDESVVDDSQLPKDRFSAERLKGVDSTLKIQPAELGDSAMYLCASSSGEAGQAFGDTQYFGPGTRLTVL.

CDR3 residues: CASSLFTGADTQYF. CDR3 DNA sequence: TGTGCCAGCAGCTTATTTACAGGGGCAGATACGCAGTATTTT. The rearrangement links TRBV7-6 to TRBJ2-3, with 7 bases lining up with TRBD1. The CDR3 contains 14 residues. Germline lookup yields CDR1 SGHVS and CDR2 FNYEAQ. After removal of 2 bases from V and 4 bases from J, the junction contained 3 bases not matched to a gene.

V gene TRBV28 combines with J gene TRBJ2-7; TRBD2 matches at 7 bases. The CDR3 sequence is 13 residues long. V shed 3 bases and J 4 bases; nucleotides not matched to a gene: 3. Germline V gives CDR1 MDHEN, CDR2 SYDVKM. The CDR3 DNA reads TGTGCCAGCAGTTTTGAACTAGCGTACGAGCAGTACTTC. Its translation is CASSFELAYEQYF.

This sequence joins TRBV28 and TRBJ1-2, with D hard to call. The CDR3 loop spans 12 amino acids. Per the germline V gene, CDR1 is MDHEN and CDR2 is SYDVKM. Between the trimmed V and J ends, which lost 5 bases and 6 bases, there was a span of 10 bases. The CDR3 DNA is TGTGCCAGCAGTACCGGGCCCAATGGCTACACCTTC. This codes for CASSTGPNGYTF.

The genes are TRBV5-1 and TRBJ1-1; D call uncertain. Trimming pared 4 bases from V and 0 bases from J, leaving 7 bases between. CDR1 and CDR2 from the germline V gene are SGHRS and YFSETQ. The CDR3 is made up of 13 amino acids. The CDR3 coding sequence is TGCGCCAGCAGCCAACAAATGAACACTGAAGCTTTCTTT. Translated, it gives CASSQQMNTEAFF. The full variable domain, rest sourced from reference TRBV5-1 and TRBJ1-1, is KAGVTQTPRYLIKTRGQQVTLSCSPISGHRSVSWYQQTPGQGLQFLFEYFSETQRNKGNFPGRFSGRQFSNSRSEMNVSTLELGDSALYLCASSQQMNTEAFFGQGTRLTVV.

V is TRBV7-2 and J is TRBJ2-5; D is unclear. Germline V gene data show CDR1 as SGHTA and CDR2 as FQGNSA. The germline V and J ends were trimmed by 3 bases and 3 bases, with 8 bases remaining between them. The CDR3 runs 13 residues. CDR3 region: CASSFDSEETQYF. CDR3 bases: TGTGCCAGCAGCTTTGACTCTGAAGAGACCCAGTACTTC.